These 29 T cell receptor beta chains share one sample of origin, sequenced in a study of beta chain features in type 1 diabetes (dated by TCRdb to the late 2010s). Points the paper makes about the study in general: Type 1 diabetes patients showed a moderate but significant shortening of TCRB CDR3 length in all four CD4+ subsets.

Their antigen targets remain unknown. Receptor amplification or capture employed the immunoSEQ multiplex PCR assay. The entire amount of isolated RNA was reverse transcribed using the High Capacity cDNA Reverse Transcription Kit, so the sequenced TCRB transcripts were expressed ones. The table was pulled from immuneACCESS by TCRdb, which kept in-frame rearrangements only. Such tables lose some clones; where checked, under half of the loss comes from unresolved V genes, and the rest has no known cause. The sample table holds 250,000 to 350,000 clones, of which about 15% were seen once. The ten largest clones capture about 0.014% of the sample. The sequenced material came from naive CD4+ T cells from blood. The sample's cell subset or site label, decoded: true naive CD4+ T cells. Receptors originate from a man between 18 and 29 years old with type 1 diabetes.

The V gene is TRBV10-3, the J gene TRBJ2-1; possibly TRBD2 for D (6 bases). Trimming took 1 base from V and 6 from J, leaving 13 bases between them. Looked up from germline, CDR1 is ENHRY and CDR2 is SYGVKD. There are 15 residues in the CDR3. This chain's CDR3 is CAISELEGPINEQFF. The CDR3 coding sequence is TGTGCCATCAGTGAGTTGGAGGGGCCTATCAATGAGCAGTTCTTC.

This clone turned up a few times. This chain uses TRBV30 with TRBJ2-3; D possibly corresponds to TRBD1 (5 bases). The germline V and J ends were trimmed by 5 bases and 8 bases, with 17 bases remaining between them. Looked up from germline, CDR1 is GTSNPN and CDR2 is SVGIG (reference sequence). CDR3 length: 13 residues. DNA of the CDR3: TGTGCCTGGGACTCTTTGGCTCAGGGTACGCAGTATTTT. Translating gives CAWDSLAQGTQYF.

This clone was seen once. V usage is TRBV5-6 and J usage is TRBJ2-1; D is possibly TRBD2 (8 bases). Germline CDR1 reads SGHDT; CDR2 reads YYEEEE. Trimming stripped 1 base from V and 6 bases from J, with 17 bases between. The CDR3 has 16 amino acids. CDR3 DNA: TGTGCCAGCAGCTTGTTTATAGCGGGACAGACCAATGAGCAGTTCTTC. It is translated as CASSLFIAGQTNEQFF. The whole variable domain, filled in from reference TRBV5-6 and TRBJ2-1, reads DAGVTQSPTHLIKTRGQQVTLRCSPKSGHDTVSWYQQALGQGPQFIFQYYEEEERQRGNFPDRFSGHQFPNYSSELNVNALLLGDSALYLCASSLFIAGQTNEQFFGPGTRLTVL.

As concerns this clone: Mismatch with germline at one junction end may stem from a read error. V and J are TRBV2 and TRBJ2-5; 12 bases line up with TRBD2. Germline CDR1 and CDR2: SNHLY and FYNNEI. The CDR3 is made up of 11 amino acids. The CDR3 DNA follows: TGCGCGGGACTAGCGGGAGAGACCCAGTACTTC. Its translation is CAGLAGETQYF.

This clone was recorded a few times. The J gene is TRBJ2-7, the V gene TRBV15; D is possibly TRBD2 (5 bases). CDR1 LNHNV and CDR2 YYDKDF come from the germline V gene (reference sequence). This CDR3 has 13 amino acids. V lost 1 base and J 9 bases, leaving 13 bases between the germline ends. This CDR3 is CATSRAHLAGQYF. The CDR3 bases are TGTGCCACCAGCAGAGCTCATCTGGCGGGGCAGTACTTC.

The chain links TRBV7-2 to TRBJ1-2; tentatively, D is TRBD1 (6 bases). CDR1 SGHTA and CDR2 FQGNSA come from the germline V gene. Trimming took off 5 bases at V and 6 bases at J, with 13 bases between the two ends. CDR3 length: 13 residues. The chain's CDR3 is CASSTYRDDGYTF. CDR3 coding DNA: TGTGCCAGCAGCACTTACAGGGATGATGGCTACACCTTC.

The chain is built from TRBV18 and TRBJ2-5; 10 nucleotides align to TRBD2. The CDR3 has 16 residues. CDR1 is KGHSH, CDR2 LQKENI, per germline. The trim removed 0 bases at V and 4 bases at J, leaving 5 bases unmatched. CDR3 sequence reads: CASSPPSGGPRETQYF. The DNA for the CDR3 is TGTGCCAGCTCACCACCTAGCGGGGGGCCCAGAGAGACCCAGTACTTC.

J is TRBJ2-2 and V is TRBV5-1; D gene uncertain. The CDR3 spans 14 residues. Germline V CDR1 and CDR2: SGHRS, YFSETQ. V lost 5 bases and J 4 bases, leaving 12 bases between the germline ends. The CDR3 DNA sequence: TGCGCCAGCAGGACCGAAGGCGGCACCGGGGAGCTGTTTTTT. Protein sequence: CASRTEGGTGELFF.

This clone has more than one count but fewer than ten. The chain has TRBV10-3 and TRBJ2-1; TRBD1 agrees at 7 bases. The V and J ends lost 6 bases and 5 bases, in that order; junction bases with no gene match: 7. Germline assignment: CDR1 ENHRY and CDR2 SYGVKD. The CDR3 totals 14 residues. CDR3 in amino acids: CAIRRDSSDNEQFF. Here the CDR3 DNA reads TGTGCCATCAGACGGGACAGTTCCGACAATGAGCAGTTCTTC.

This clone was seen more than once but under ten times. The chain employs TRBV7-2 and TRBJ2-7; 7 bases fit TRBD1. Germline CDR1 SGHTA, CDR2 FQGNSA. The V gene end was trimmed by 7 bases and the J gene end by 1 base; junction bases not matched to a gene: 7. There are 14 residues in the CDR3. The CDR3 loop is CASIRDRNSYEQYF. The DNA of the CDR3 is TGTGCCAGCATCCGGGACAGAAATTCCTACGAGCAGTACTTC. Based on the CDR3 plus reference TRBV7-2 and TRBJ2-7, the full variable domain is GAGVSQSPSNKVTEKGKDVELRCDPISGHTALYWYRQSLGQGLEFLIYFQGNSAPDKSGLPSDRFSAERTGGSVSTLTIQRTQQEDSAVYLCASIRDRNSYEQYFGPGTRLTVT.

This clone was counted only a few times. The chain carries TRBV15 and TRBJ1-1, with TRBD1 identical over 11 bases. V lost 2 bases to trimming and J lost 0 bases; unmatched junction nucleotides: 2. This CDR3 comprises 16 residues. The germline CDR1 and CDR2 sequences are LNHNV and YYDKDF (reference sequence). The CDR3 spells CATSRWTGGMNTEAFF. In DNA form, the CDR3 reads TGTGCCACCAGCAGATGGACAGGGGGCATGAACACTGAAGCTTTCTTT.

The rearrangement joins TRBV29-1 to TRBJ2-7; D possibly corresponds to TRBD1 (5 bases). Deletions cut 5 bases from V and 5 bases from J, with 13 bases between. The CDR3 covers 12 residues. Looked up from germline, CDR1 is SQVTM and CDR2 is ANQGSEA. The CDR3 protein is CSVLRGSHEQYF. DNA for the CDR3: TGCAGCGTTCTTAGGGGTTCCCACGAGCAGTACTTC.

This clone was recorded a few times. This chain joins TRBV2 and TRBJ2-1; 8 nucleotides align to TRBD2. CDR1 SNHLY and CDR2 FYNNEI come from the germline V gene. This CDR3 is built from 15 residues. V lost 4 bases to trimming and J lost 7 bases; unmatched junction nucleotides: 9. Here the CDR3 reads CASSVRSGSGNEQFF. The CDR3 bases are TGTGCCAGCAGTGTGCGGAGCGGGAGCGGTAATGAGCAGTTCTTC.

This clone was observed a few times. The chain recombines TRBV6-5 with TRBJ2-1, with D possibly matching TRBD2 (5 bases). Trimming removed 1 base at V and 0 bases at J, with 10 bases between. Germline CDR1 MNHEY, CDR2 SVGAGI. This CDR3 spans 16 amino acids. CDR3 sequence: CASSYFGVTSYNEQFF. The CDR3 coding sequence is TGTGCCAGCAGTTACTTCGGGGTCACCTCCTACAATGAGCAGTTCTTC.

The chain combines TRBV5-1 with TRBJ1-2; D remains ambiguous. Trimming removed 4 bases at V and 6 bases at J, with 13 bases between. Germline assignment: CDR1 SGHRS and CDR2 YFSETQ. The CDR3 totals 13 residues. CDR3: CASSQISPHGYTF. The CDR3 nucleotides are TGCGCCAGCAGCCAGATCTCACCCCATGGCTACACCTTC.

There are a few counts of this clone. The CDR3 reads CASGTANTGELFF. CDR3 sequence (DNA): TGTGCCAGCGGGACTGCGAACACCGGGGAGCTGTTTTTT. The gene calls are TRBV11-2 and TRBJ2-2, with D perhaps TRBD2 (6 bases). Germline CDR1 and CDR2: SGHAT and FQNNGV. The germline V and J ends were trimmed by 8 bases and 0 bases, with 7 bases remaining between them. This CDR3 comprises 13 residues.

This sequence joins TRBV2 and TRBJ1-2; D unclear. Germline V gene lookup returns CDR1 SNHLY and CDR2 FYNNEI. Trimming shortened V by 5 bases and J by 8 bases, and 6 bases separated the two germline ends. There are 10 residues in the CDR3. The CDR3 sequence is CASSLVGYTF. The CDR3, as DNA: TGTGCCAGCAGTTTAGTCGGCTACACCTTC.

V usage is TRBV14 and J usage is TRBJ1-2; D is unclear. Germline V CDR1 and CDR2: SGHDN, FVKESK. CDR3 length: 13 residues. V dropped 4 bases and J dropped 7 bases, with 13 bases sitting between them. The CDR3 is CASSPSFSGGYTF. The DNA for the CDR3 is TGTGCCAGCAGCCCGTCGTTTTCCGGTGGCTACACCTTC.

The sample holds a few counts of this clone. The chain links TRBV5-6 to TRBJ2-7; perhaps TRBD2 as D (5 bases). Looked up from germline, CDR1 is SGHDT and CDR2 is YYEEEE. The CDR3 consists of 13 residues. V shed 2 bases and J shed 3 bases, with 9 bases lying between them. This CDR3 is CASSFERDYEQYF. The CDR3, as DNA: TGTGCCAGCAGCTTTGAACGGGACTACGAGCAGTACTTC.

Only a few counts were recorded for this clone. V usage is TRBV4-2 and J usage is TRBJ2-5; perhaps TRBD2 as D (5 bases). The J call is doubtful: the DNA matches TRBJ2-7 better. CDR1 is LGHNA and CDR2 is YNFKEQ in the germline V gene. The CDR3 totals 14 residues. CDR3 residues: CASSQELASYEQYF. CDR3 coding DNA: TGTGCCAGCAGCCAAGAGCTAGCCTCCTACGAGCAGTACTTC.

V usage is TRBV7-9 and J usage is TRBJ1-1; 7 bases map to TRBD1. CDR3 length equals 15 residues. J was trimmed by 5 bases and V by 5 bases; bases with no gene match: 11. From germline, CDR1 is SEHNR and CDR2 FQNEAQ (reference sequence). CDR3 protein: CASSPGTVQKTEAFF. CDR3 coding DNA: TGTGCCAGCAGCCCCGGGACAGTACAGAAAACTGAAGCTTTCTTT.

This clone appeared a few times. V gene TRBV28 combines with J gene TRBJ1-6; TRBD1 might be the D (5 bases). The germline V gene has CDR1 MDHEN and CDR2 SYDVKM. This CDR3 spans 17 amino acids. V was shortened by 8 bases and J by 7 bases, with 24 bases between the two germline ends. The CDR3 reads CASADPPKGLWNSPLHF. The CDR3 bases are TGTGCCAGCGCCGACCCCCCCAAGGGGTTATGGAATTCACCCCTCCACTTT.

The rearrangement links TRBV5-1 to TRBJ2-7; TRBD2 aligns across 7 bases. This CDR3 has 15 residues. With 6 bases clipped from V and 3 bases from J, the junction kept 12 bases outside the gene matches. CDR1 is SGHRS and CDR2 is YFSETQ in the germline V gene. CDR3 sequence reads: CASTRLGGAYYEQYF. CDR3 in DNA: TGCGCCAGCACCAGACTGGGAGGGGCCTACTACGAGCAGTACTTC.

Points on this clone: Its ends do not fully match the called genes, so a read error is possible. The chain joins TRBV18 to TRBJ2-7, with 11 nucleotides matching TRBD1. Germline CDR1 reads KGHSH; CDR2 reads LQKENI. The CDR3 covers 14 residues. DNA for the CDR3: TGTGCCAGCTCTCCCGGGACAGGGGGGTTTCCCCTTAGCTTC. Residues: CASSPGTGGFPLSF. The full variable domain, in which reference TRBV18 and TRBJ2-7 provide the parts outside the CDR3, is NAGVMQNPRHLVRRRGQEARLRCSPMKGHSHVYWYRQLPEEGLKFMVYLQKENIIDESGMPKERFSAEFPKEGPSILRIQQVVRGDSAAYFCASSPGTGGFPLSFGPGTRLTVT.

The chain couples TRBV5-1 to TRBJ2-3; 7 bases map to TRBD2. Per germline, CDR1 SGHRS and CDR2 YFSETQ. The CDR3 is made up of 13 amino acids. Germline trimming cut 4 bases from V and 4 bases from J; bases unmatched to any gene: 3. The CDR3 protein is CASSALAADTQYF. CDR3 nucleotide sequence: TGCGCCAGCAGCGCTCTAGCGGCAGATACGCAGTATTTT.

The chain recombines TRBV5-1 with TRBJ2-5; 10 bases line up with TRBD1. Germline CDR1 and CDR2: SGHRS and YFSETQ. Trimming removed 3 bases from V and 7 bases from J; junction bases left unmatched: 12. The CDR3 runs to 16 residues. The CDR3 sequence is CASSSGTGVTSGTQYF. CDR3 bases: TGCGCCAGCAGCTCCGGGACAGGGGTCACTTCTGGGACCCAGTACTTC.

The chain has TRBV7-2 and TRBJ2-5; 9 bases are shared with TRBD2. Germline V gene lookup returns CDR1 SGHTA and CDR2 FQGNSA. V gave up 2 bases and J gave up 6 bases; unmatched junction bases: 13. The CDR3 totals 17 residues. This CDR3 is CASSLRVRGSGGKTQYF. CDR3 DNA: TGTGCCAGCAGCTTAAGAGTACGGGGAAGCGGGGGGAAGACCCAGTACTTC.

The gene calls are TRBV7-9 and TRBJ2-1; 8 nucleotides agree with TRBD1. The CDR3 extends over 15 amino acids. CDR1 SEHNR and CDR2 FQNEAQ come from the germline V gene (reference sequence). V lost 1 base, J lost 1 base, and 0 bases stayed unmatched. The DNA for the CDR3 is TGTGCCAGCAGCTTAGACAGGGGGTCCTACAATGAGCAGTTCTTC. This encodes CASSLDRGSYNEQFF.

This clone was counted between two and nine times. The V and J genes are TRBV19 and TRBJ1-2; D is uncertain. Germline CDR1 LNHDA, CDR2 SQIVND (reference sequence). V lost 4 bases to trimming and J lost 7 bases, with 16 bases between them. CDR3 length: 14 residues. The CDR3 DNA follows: TGTGCCAGTAGTACCGCACCGGGTTTGCGTGGCTACACCTTC. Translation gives CASSTAPGLRGYTF.